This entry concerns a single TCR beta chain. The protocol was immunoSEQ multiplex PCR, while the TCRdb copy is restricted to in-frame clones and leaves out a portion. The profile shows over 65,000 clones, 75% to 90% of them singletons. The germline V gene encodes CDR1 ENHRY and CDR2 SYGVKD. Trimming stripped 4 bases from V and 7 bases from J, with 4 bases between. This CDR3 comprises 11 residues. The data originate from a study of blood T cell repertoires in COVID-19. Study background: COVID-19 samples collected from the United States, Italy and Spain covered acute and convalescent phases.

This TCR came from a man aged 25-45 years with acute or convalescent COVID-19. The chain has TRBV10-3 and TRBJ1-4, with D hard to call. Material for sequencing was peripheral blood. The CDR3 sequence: CAISAGEKLFF. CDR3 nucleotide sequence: TGTGCCATCAGTGCCGGTGAAAAACTGTTTTTT.